The count of the clone carrying this T cell receptor (beta chain) is one. Germline lookup yields CDR1 MNHEY and CDR2 SMNVEV (reference sequence). Trimming cost V 3 bases and J 3 bases, with 8 bases left between them. This CDR3 region has 14 residues. The sample is drawn from a study of OX40 agonist ivuxolimab in advanced cancers. Whole-study context: A history of anti-PD-1, anti-PD-L1 or anti-CTLA-4 therapy was acceptable, and approximately 40% had some.

Method: immunoSEQ multiplex PCR; TCRdb's copy keeps in-frame clones and lacks some. The sample includes fewer than 30,000 clones, roughly four fifths seen only once; the top ten take 11% to 15%. Sequenced material: CD4+ or CD8+ T cells sorted from blood, taken in a trial of the OX40 agonist ivuxolimab. This rearrangement joins TRBV27 to TRBJ1-4, with a weak D call TRBD1 (5 bases). This clonotype originated in an adult with an advanced solid tumor such as melanoma, head and neck, liver or kidney cancer. CDR3 sequence: CASSLGVPNEKLFF. The CDR3 bases are TGTGCCAGCAGTTTGGGGGTTCCTAATGAAAAACTGTTTTTT.